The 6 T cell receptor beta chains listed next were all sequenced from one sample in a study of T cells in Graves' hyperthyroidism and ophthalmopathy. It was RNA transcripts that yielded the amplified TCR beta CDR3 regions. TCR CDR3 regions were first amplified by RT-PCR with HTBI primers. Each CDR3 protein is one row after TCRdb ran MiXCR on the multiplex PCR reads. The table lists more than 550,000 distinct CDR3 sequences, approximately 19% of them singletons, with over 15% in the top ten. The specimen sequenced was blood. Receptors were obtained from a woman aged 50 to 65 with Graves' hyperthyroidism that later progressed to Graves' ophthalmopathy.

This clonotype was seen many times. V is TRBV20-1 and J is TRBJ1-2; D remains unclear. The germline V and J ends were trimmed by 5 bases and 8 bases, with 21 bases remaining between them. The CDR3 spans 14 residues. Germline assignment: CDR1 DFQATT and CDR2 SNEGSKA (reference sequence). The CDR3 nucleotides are TGCAGTGCTCGTAACCCACAGCCCCCAGAGGGCTACACCTTC. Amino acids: CSARNPQPPEGYTF.

The CDR3 reads CSVGGLDYGYTF. DNA of the CDR3: TGCAGCGTGGGGGGATTAGACTATGGCTACACCTTC. The rearrangement joins TRBV29-1 to TRBJ1-2; D may be TRBD1 (5 bases). V lost 6 bases, J lost 3 bases, and 11 bases lay in between. From germline, CDR1 is SQVTM and CDR2 ANQGSEA. The CDR3 has 12 amino acids.

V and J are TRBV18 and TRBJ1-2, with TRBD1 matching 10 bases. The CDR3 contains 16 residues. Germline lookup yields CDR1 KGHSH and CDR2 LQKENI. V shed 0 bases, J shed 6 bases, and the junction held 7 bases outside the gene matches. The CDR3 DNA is TGTGCCAGCTCACCACCCCGGGACAGGGGAGGAAATGGCTACACCTTC. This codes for CASSPPRDRGGNGYTF. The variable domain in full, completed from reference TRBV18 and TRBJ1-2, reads NAGVMQNPRHLVRRRGQEARLRCSPMKGHSHVYWYRQLPEEGLKFMVYLQKENIIDESGMPKERFSAEFPKEGPSILRIQQVVRGDSAAYFCASSPPRDRGGNGYTFGSGTRLTVV.

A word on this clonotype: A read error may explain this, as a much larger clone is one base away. This CDR3 reads CASTHLGTDQPQHF. CDR3 DNA: TGTGCCAGCACCCACCTCGGGACAGACCAGCCCCAGCATTTT. This rearrangement joins TRBV3-1 to TRBJ1-5, with 7 bases matching TRBD1. V was clipped by 7 bases and J by 7 bases; unmatched bases: 10. Germline values: CDR1 LGHDT, CDR2 YNNKEL (reference sequence). This CDR3 has 14 amino acids.

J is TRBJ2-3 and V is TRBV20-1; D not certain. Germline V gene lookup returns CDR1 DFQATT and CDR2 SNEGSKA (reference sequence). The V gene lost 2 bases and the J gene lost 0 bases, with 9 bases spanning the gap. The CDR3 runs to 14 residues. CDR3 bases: TGCAGTGCTAGAAGGGCCCCTAGCACAGATACGCAGTATTTT. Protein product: CSARRAPSTDTQYF.

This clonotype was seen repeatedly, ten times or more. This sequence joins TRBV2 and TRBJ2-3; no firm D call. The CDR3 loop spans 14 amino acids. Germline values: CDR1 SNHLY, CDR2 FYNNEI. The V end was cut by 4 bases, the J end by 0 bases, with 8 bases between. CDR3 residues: CASSGHTSTDTQYF. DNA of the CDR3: TGTGCCAGCAGTGGTCATACTAGCACAGATACGCAGTATTTT.